The text below deals with one T cell receptor beta chain. The data derive from a study of siplizumab effects on memory and regulatory T cells. CDR3 length: 16 residues. Trimming pared 4 bases from V and 4 bases from J, leaving 21 bases between. Germline loops: CDR1 SGHNT, CDR2 YYREEE (reference sequence). The method was immunoSEQ multiplex PCR; TCRdb's version includes in-frame clones alone and lacks a portion of them. The sample gives around 86,000 clones, 94% of which show up once; less than 0.4% is in the top ten. The source is a human donor in good health. V and J are TRBV5-4 and TRBJ2-7; perhaps TRBD2 as D (7 bases). Sample: non-Treg CD4+ T cells sorted from blood. CDR3 in DNA: TGTGCCAGCAGCCCCGGCGGGGGCGCGTCCCCTTACGAGCAGTACTTC. It specifies CASSPGGGASPYEQYF.